The TCR beta chain under discussion was sequenced for a study of T cell responses to AZD1222 COVID-19 vaccine (dated by TCRdb to about 2021). Study-level background: AZD1222 recipients given second doses at about 4 weeks or at about 12 weeks were pooled, since spike-specific TCR depth and breadth were not found to differ between the two schedules. A total of under 250 trial participants underwent TCR sequencing, of whom 200 to 220 had received two doses of AZD1222 and about 25 had received two doses of the MenACWY control vaccine. Trial participants were enrolled into age subgroups of 18-55, 56-69 and 70-plus years, which contained 148, 28 and 57 TCR-sequenced participants, respectively.

The investigation overall reported the following: Reportedly, close to half of the unique spike-specific TCRs recognized epitopes lying outside the regions that are mutated in the B.1.351 and B.1.1.7 variants. The whole spike protein was spanned by vaccine-associated CD4 TCRs, and dominant responses were seen in regions 160-218 and 743-854. In the small 56-69-year group, the increase in depth fell short of significance, most likely because of low power. Conclusions about previously exposed vaccinees were limited because only 6 or 7 AZD1222 recipients were SARS-CoV-2 seropositive at baseline. Because no day 14 peak-response samples were available, the repertoires could be characterized only after the peak T cell response. Participants were mostly white British and included more females than males, and it was suggested by the authors that clonal diversity may have been underestimated. After two AZD1222 doses, spike-specific TCR breadth and depth were significantly higher than at day 0 and than in MenACWY recipients.

From the cysteine through the phenylalanine, the CDR3 covers 13 amino acids. The retained sequence is limited to the CDR3, 39 bases, with the frame set at the first base. Trimming accounts for 5 bases at V and 8 bases at J, while the number of junction bases matched to no gene is 7. CDR1 and CDR2 were assigned from the germline V gene as MDHEN and SYDVKM. In the paper's terms, the time point label means: baseline before first vaccination. The vaccinee samples were drawn from two UK trials, COV001 and COV002, one of which was a single-blind randomized controlled phase 2/3 trial testing AZD1222 (ChAdOx1 nCoV-19) in healthy adults. Trial participant PBMC samples were collected at day 0 and day 28 after the second dose for TCRbeta chain sequencing. Worth noting for this clone: Its antigen has not been determined. There are no base qualities to consult, and no much larger clone falls within one base.

The CDR3 regions of human TCRbeta chains were analyzed by immunosequencing. Processing in the source paper ran as follows. Repertoire TCRs were checked for matches against a reference library of SARS-CoV-2-specific TCRs that had been generated using the MIRA antigen-specificity platform. Breadth was defined as the fraction of unique TCRs that were SARS-CoV-2-associated, and depth was defined as the fraction of total T cells that were SARS-CoV-2-associated. Using the MIRA data, each spike-specific TCR was assigned both to the spike region to which the TCR was reactive and to a CD4 or CD8 class. Log10-transformed breadth and depth values were compared by one-way ANOVA with Sidak's multiple comparisons tests. The table was pulled from immuneACCESS by TCRdb, which kept in-frame rearrangements only. Such tables lose some clones; where checked, under half of the loss comes from unresolved V genes, and the rest has no known cause. The V and J calls and the clone size are those of that table, but D and trimming were determined from the DNA. The sample records about 110,000 clones, around 84% of which are singletons. 3% to 4% of the sample is held by the ten biggest clonotypes.

The origin of this receptor is an adult in good health. The sample was peripheral blood, taken on day 0 of AZD1222 vaccination. The rearranged chain carries TRBV28 and TRBJ1-1, and TRBD1 aligns with 8 junction nucleotides. The CDR3 amino acid sequence is: CASSTPDREEAFF. In nucleotides, the sequence is TGTGCCAGCAGTACCCCGGACAGGGAGGAAGCTTTCTTT.